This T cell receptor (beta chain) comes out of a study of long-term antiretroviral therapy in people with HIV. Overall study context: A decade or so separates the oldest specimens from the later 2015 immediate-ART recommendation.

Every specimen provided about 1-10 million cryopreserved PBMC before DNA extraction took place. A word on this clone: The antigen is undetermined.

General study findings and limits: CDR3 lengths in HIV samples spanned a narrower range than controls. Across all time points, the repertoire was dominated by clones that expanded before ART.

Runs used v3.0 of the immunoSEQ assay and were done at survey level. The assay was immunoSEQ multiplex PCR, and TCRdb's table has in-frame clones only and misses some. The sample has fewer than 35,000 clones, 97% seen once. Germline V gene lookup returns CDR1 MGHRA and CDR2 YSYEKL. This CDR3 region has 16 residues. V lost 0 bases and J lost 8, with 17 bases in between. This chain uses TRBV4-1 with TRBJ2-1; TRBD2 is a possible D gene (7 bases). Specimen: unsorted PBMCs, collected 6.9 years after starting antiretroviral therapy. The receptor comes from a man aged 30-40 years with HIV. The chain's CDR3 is CASSQDRGAILDEQFF. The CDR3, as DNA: TGCGCCAGCAGCCAAGACCGGGGGGCCATACTGGATGAGCAGTTCTTC.